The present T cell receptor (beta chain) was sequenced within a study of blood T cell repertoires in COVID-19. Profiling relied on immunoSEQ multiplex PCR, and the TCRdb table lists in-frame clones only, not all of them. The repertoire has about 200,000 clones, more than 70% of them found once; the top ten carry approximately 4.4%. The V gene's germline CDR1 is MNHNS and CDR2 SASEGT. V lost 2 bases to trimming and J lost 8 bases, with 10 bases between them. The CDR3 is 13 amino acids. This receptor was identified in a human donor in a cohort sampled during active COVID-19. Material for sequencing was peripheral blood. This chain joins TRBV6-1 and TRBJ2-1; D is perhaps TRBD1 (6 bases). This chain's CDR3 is CASSEIGTYEQFF. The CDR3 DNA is TGTGCCAGCAGTGAAATAGGGACATATGAGCAGTTCTTC.